There are a few counts of the clone carrying this T cell receptor beta chain. Its antigen is unknown. V lost 3 bases and J 5 bases, leaving 12 bases between the germline ends. This CDR3 region has 14 residues. Per germline, CDR1 SGDLS and CDR2 YYNGEE. This sample is part of a study of blood T cells in healthy people across ages. Study outcomes and limitations: In older individuals, TCR beta diversity per million T cells was lower, falling roughly linearly with age. The lack of PBMC sorting stopped any conclusive naive versus antigen-experienced comparison.

Caucasian individuals from Russia who were healthy and aged about 6 to 95 acted as donors. For the second PCR, which ran for about 7 to 11 cycles, a sample-barcoded 5' primer and a J-beta primer mix were used. TCRdb called the 5' RACE reads again in MiXCR, with one record for every CDR3 protein. The sample consists of over a million distinct CDR3 sequences, roughly 43% of them appearing once. The sample consisted of blood. The chain couples TRBV9 to TRBJ1-5; D is perhaps TRBD1 (6 bases). This receptor was obtained from a woman aged 18 to 35 in good health. For the CDR3, the DNA is TGTGCCAGCAGCGGCACAGGGTCGGATCAGCCCCAGCATTTT. Encoded protein: CASSGTGSDQPQHF.